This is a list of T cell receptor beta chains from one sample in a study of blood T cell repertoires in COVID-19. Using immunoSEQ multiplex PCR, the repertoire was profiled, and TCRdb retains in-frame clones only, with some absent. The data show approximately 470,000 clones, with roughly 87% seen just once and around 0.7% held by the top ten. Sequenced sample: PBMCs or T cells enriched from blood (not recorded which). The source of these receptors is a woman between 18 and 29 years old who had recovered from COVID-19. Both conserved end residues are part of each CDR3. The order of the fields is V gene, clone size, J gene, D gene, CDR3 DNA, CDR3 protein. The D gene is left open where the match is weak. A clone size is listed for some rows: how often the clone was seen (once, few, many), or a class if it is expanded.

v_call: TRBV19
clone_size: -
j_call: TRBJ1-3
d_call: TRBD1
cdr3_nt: TGTGCCAGTAGTATCTCGGGGCCGGGACAGGGAAGCGACACCATATATTTT
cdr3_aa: CASSISGPGQGSDTIYF

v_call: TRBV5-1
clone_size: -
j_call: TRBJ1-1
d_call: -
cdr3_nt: TGCGCCAGCAGCTTGGGGGGGACTTTCGCTGAAGCTTTCTTT
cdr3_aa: CASSLGGTFAEAFF

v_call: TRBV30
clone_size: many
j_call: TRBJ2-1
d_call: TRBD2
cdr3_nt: TGTGCCTGGAGGGGACTAGCGGGGGACACCACGCAGACGGTCTTC
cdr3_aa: CAWRGLAGDTTQTVF

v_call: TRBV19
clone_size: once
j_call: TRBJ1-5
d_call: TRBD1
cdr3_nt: TGTGCCAGTAGTATCGGACAGGGTCCTCAGCCCCAGCATTTT
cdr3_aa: CASSIGQGPQPQHF

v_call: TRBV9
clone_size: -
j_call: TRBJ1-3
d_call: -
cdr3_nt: TGTGCCAGCGGCCCTGCAGGAGGCCTCCCAAACACCATATATTTT
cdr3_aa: CASGPAGGLPNTIYF

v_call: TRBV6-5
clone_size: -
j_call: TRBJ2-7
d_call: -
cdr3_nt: TGTGCCAGCAGTTCCTCCGCAGGTACCTACGAGCAGTACTTC
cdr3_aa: CASSSSAGTYEQYF

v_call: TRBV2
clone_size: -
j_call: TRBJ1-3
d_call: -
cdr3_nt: TGTGCCAGCACCCTGACATCTGGAAACACCATATATTTT
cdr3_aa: CASTLTSGNTIYF

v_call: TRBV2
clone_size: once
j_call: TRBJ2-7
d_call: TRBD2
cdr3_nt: TGTGCCAGCAGGAGTAGCGGGGGGGCGGCCTACGAGCAGTACTTC
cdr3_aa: CASRSSGGAAYEQYF

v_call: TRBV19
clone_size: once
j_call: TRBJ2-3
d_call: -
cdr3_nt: TGTGCCAGTAGTTCCCCAGCGGGCCTCACAGATACGCAGTATTTT
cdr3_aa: CASSSPAGLTDTQYF

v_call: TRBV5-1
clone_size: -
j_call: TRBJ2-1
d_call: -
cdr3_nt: TGCGCCAGCAGCGCGCAGGTGTCGAGCTCCTACAATGAGCAGTTCTTC
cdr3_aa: CASSAQVSSSYNEQFF

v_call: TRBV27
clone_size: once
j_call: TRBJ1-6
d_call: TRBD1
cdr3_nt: TGTGCCAGCAGTGCGGACAGGATTTATTCACCCCTCCACTTT
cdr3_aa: CASSADRIYSPLHF

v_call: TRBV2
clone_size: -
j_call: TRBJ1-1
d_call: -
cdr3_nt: TGTGCCAGCAGTGAAGGGGGTACAGGTGAAGCTTTCTTT
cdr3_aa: CASSEGGTGEAFF

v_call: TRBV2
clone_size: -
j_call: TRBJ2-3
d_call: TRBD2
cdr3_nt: TGTGCCAGCAGCCTGAGGACTAGCCAGTGGGAGGATCGGTATTTT
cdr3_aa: CASSLRTSQWEDRYF

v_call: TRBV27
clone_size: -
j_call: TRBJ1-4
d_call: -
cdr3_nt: TGTGCCAGCAGTTTTGGCGGGAAGGGTGAAAAACTGTTTTTT
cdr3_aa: CASSFGGKGEKLFF

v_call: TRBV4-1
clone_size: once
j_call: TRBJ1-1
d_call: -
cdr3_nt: TGCGCCAGCAGCCACCTCGGACGGGGGAACACTGAAGCTTTCTTT
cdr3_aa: CASSHLGRGNTEAFF

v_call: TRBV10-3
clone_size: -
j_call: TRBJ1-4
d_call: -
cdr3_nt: TGTGCCATCAGGCAGGCGGGCTCTAATGAAAAACTGTTTTTT
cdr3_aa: CAIRQAGSNEKLFF

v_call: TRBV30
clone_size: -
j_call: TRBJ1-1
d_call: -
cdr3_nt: TGTGCCTGGAGTGTTCCGAGGGCGAACACTGAAGCTTTCTTT
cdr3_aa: CAWSVPRANTEAFF

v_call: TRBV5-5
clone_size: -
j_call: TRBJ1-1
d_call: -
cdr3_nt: TGTGCCAGCAGCTTGATGTTGGGCAGGGTGGACCAAGCTTTCTTT
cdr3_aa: CASSLMLGRVDQAFF

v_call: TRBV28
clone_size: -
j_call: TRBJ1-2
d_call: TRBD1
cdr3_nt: TGTGCCAGCAGTTTACGGGACAGGTTTTCCTATGGCTACACCTTC
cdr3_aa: CASSLRDRFSYGYTF

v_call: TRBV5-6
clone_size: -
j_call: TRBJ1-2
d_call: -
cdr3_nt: TGTGCCAGCAGCCTCACGGGGGCTAACTATGGCTACACCTTC
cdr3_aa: CASSLTGANYGYTF

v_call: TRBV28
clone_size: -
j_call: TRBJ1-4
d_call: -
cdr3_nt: TGTGCCAGCAGTGTCAACAGGCTTCAGAATGAAAAACTGTTTTTT
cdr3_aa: CASSVNRLQNEKLFF

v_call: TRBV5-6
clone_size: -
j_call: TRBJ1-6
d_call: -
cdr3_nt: TGTGCCAGCAGTATTATAACTCAACTGGATTCACCCCTCCACTTT
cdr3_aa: CASSIITQLDSPLHF

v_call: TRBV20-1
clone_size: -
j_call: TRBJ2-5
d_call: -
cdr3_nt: TGCAGTGCTAGGCGGGGAGACTTC
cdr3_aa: CSARRGDF

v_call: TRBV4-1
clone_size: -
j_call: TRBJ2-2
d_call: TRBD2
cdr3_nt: TGCGCCAGCAGCCAGTGGAGGCTGGCGGCTAGCGGGGGGGGAGGCACCGGGGAGCTGTTTTTT
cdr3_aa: CASSQWRLAASGGGGTGELFF

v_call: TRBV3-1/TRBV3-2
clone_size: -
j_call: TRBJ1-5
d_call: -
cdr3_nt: TGTGCCAGCAGCCAAGATAACGAGGTGGGTCAGCCCCAGCATTTT
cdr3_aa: CASSQDNEVGQPQHF

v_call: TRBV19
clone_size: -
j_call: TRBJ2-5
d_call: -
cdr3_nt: TGTGCCAGTTCTAGAGCCGGTGTCCCCCAAGAGACCCAGTACTTC
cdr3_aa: CASSRAGVPQETQYF

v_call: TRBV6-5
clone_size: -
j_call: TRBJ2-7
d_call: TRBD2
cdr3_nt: TGTGCCAGCACCACCTGGGGGGGAGACTCCTACGAGCAGTACTTC
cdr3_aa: CASTTWGGDSYEQYF

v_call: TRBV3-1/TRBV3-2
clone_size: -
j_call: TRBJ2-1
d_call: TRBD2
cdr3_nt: TGTGCCAGCAGCCAAGACGGGGGGGAGCAGTTCTTC
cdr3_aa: CASSQDGGEQFF

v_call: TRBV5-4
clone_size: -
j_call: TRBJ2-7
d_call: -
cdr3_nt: TGTGCCAGCAGCTTGGGGGCCAGTTACGAGCAGTACTTC
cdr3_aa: CASSLGASYEQYF

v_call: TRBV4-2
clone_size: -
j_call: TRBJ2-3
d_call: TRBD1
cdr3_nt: TGTGCCAGCAGCCAAGGGGACAGGGGCACAGATACGCAGTATTTT
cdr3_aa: CASSQGDRGTDTQYF

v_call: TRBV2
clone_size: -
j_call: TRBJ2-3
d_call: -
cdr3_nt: TGTGCCAGCAGTGGCGCAGGGACTTTAACAGATACGCAGTATTTT
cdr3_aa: CASSGAGTLTDTQYF

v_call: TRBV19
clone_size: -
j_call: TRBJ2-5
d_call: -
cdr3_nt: TGTGCCAGTAGCGGGGGACGGATCCAAGAGACCCAGTACTTC
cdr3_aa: CASSGGRIQETQYF

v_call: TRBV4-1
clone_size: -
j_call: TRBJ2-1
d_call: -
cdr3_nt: TGCGCCAGCAGCCAAGCATCCCCGGGAGTGGGTGAGCAGTTCTTC
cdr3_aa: CASSQASPGVGEQFF

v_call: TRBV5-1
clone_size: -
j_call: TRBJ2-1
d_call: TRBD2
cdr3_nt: TGCGCCAGCAGCTCCTTTTTAGCGGGGGGGAGCAATGAGCAGTTCTTC
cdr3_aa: CASSSFLAGGSNEQFF

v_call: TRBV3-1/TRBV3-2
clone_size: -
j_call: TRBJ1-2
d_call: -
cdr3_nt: TGTGCCAGCAGCCAAAATCGTTTCGCTAACTATGGCTACACCTTC
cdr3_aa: CASSQNRFANYGYTF

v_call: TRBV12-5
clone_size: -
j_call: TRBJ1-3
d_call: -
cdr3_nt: TGTGCTATTTCGAGCTCTGGAAACACCATATATTTT
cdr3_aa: CAISSSGNTIYF

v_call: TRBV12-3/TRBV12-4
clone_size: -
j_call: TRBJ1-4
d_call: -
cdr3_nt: TGTGCCAGCAGGACAGGTTCTAATGAAAAACTGTTTTTT
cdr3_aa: CASRTGSNEKLFF

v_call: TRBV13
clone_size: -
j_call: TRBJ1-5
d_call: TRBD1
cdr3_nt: TGTGCCAGCAGGCTAAGGGACAGGGGACGGGAGTGCAATCAGCCCCAGCATTTT
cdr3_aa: CASRLRDRGRECNQPQHF

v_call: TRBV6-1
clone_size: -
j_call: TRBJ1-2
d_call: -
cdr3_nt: TGTGCCAGCAGCGGTGAATATGGCTACACCTTC
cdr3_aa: CASSGEYGYTF

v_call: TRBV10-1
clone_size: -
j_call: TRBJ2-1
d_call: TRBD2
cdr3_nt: TGCGCCAGCAGTGAAAGGGGAGGGGAGATCTCCTCCTACAATGAGCAGTTCTTC
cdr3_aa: CASSERGGEISSYNEQFF

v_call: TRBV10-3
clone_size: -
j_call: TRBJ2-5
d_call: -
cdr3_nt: TGTGCCATCAGTGAGTCCTGGGGGGACGCGGAGACCCAGTACTTC
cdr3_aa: CAISESWGDAETQYF

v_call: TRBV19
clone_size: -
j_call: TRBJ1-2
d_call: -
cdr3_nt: TGTGCCAGTAGTAAGGACAGCGCGACTGGCTACACCTTC
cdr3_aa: CASSKDSATGYTF

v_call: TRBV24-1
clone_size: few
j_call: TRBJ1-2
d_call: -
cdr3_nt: TGTGCCACCAGTGATGGCTTGAGCGACTCTAACTATGGCTACACCTTC
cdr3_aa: CATSDGLSDSNYGYTF

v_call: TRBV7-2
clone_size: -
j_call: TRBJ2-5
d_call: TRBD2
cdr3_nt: TGTGCCAGCAGCCTACGGGGGGGACGGGAGACCCAGTACTTC
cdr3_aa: CASSLRGGRETQYF